This T cell receptor beta chain was retrieved from a study of blood T cells in healthy people across ages (dated by TCRdb to about 2015). At the level of the whole study: In model experiments, template switching captured roughly one uniquely barcoded TCR beta cDNA molecule for every two T cells. To track age-related changes in TCR beta repertoire diversity, the study relied on deep sequencing normalized with unique cDNA molecular identifiers. To avoid experimental bias, donors of different ages were distributed randomly across sequencing lanes. The donors were split into four age groups: young (average around 15 years), middle-aged (nearly 40), aged (more than 60) and long-lived (under 90). The study analyzed two additional independent replicas of 1 million unique cDNA reads from the same blood draw for two donors, one aged 18 to 30 and one aged 80 or older. The research as a whole found: As age increased, observed TCR beta diversity per million T cells dropped in a roughly linear way, and a significant reduction was already evident by age about 40. Because profiling used bulk unsorted PBMCs, naive and antigen-experienced compartments could not be compared conclusively. The percentage of naive T cells measured by flow cytometry correlated strongly with observed TCR beta diversity. Estimates of total diversity from one million sequenced T cells were regarded as lower bounds and underestimates. Compared with the aged group, the long-lived group had more naive CD4+ T cells, fewer expanded clones and increased TCR diversity, a pattern suggesting age selection. The CMV infection status of donors was not known, potentially confounding age-related changes in expanded clonotypes.

As encoded in the germline V gene, CDR1 is KGHDR while CDR2 is SFDVKD. From cysteine to phenylalanine, the CDR3 is 16 amino acids long. Only the CDR3 DNA is retained, 48 bases long and in frame from the first base. V is pruned by 4 bases and J by 4 bases, leaving 6 bases of the junction without a gene match. The donors were roughly 39 Caucasian individuals from Russia, aged 6 to 90 years, who were systemically healthy. Each donor gave roughly 9.5 milliliters of peripheral blood, collected into EDTA-treated Vacutainer tubes. Ficoll-Paque density-gradient centrifugation was used to isolate PBMCs, with at least 7 million per sample. Trizol reagent was used to extract total RNA from PBMCs, with at least 5 micrograms per sample. For every donor, flow cytometry on a PBMC aliquot measured the percentage of naive CD45RAhigh/CD27high T cells. To note about this clonotype: Its antigen target is currently unknown. No base-level quality is on record; no much larger clone is a single base apart.

The library was prepared using 5' RACE. Sequencing was carried out with an Illumina HiSeq 2500. A second roughly 6 to 11 cycle PCR used a sample-barcoded 5' primer and a J-beta primer mix. A unique molecular identifier was introduced onto each TCR beta cDNA molecule by a template-switch 5' adaptor carrying 12 random nucleotides. Each sample yielded at least 3 million CDR3-containing paired-end reads. First-strand cDNA synthesis was performed from all RNA using the Mint cDNA synthesis kit, with priming by a TRBC-specific oligonucleotide. Following uracil-DNA glycosylase treatment, all cDNA underwent a first 18-cycle PCR with the universal primers M1SS and BC2_uni_R. The authors' analysis ran thus. For normalization, 1 million high-quality reads were randomly selected from each sample, with every read carrying a distinct molecular identifier. Reads sharing molecular identifiers were discarded rather than binned into consensus sequences. CDR3 identification, clonotype clustering and error correction used MiTCR with a Q25 quality threshold and the strictest error-elimination algorithm. A nonparametric unseen species model using Euler transformation provided a lower-bound estimate of total TCR beta diversity. TCRdb's own reprocessing of the public reads used fastp at Q25 and MiXCR and kept productive beta chains. Each CDR3 protein gets just one entry, which takes the most common genes and DNA from the rows behind it. TCRdb, not the authors, supplied the V and J calls. Counted in this sample were around 670,000 distinct CDR3 sequences; approximately 30% of them appeared once. The ten largest clonotypes hold 15% to 19% of the sample.

Source material: blood. This TCR came from a woman over 75 in good health. This chain is built from TRBV24-1 and TRBJ1-5; 10 bases in the middle match TRBD1. CDR3 region: CATSDLTGGPNQPQHF. The DNA sequence is as follows: TGTGCCACCAGTGACCTGACAGGGGGCCCAAATCAGCCCCAGCATTTT.